This T cell receptor (beta chain) was obtained from a study of T cells in Graves' hyperthyroidism and ophthalmopathy. Study as a whole: Peripheral blood was drawn at first diagnosis, prior to all treatment.

Lactation, pregnancy, other autoimmune disease or uncontrolled infection excluded patients. In making diagnoses, clinical symptoms, serum thyroxine and TRAb, thyroid ultrasound and orbital computed tomography were all used. The sample, blood from the first hyperthyroidism diagnosis, precedes any ophthalmopathy symptoms. Per germline, CDR1 KGHSH and CDR2 LQKENI. The CDR3 sequence is 15 residues long. Trimming pared 2 bases from V and 5 bases from J, leaving 15 bases between. This clonotype was seen many times. RNA transcripts served as the template for amplifying TCR beta CDR3 regions. Researchers ran a first-round RT-PCR on the TCR CDR3 using the HTBI primer set. A single record per CDR3 protein comes from TCRdb applying MiXCR to the multiplex PCR reads. The sample consists of some 350,000 distinct CDR3 sequences, 15% to 19% of them appearing once.

Sequenced: blood. J is TRBJ2-5 and V is TRBV18; a possible D gene is TRBD1 (5 bases). This sequence originates from a woman under 30 with Graves' hyperthyroidism that later progressed to Graves' ophthalmopathy. The CDR3 sequence is CASSPEGALVETQYF. CDR3 coding DNA: TGTGCCAGCTCACCAGAAGGGGCGCTGGTTGAGACCCAGTACTTC.